The 15 T cell receptor beta chains listed next were all sequenced from one sample in a study of OX40 agonist ivuxolimab in advanced cancers. Using immunoSEQ multiplex PCR, the repertoire was profiled, and TCRdb retains in-frame clones only, with some absent. The data show 65,000 to 95,000 clones, with 89% seen just once and 8% to 10% held by the top ten. The source material was CD4+ or CD8+ T cells sorted from blood, sampled in a trial of the OX40 agonist ivuxolimab. These receptors came from an adult with an advanced solid tumor such as melanoma, head and neck, liver or kidney cancer.

The chain carries TRBV4-1 and TRBJ2-7; D is undetermined. V lost 2 bases to trimming and J lost 0 bases, with 5 bases between them. Germline V gives CDR1 MGHRA, CDR2 YSYEKL. There are 13 residues in the CDR3. The CDR3 protein is CASSQRVSYEQYF. As DNA, the CDR3 is TGCGCCAGCAGCCAAAGGGTCTCCTACGAGCAGTACTTC.

The chain employs TRBV7-9 and TRBJ2-5; no clear D. CDR3 length: 12 residues. The germline V gene has CDR1 SEHNR and CDR2 FQNEAQ (reference sequence). Trimming stripped 1 base from V and 3 bases from J, with 3 bases between. The DNA for the CDR3 is TGTGCCAGCAGCTTAGGTGAAGAGACCCAGTACTTC. Amino acids: CASSLGEETQYF.

This clone is a singleton in its sample. J is TRBJ1-2 and V is TRBV10-3, with D hard to call. Trimming took 8 bases from V and 4 from J, leaving 17 bases between them. The CDR3 sequence is 14 residues long. Per the germline V gene, CDR1 is ENHRY and CDR2 is SYGVKD. The CDR3 loop reads CAILGTAPSYGYTF. The CDR3 region has the DNA TGTGCCATCCTAGGTACAGCTCCAAGCTATGGCTACACCTTC.

This clone came up a few times. The rearrangement links TRBV10-3 to TRBJ2-7; D perhaps matches TRBD2 (5 bases). The CDR3 sequence is 13 residues long. Trimming removed 4 bases from V and 0 bases from J, with 7 bases in between. Germline V gives CDR1 ENHRY, CDR2 SYGVKD. The CDR3 DNA is TGTGCCATCAGTGTCGGGGTCTCCTACGAGCAGTACTTC. This translates into CAISVGVSYEQYF.

V is TRBV6-1 and J is TRBJ2-3, with D possibly TRBD2 on 7 matching bases. Looked up from germline, CDR1 is MNHNS and CDR2 is SASEGT. The V end lost 4 bases, the J end lost 2 bases, and 22 bases lay between the germline ends. This CDR3 is 18 amino acids long. CDR3 protein: CASSVPGRGGAITDTQYF. The CDR3 nucleotides are TGTGCCAGCAGTGTTCCCGGCAGAGGGGGGGCTATCACAGATACGCAGTATTTT.

V and J are TRBV5-4 and TRBJ2-2, with D possibly being TRBD2 (7 bases). The CDR3 extends over 14 amino acids. Trimming took 1 base from V and 11 from J, leaving 15 bases between them. The germline V gene has CDR1 SGHNT and CDR2 YYREEE (reference sequence). The CDR3 sequence: CASSLRGGRRELFF. CDR3 nucleotide sequence: TGTGCCAGCAGCTTGAGGGGGGGGCGCCGTGAGCTGTTTTTT. The full variable domain, rest sourced from reference TRBV5-4 and TRBJ2-2, is ETGVTQSPTHLIKTRGQQVTLRCSSQSGHNTVSWYQQALGQGPQFIFQYYREEENGRGNFPPRFSGLQFPNYSSELNVNALELDDSALYLCASSLRGGRRELFFGEGSRLTVL.

CDR3: CASSYRGLPNYGYTF. Written as DNA, the CDR3 is TGTGCCAGCTCCTACAGGGGCCTTCCTAACTATGGCTACACCTTC. The J gene is TRBJ1-2, the V gene TRBV7-9, with 7 nucleotides matching TRBD1. CDR1 SEHNR and CDR2 FQNEAQ come from the germline V gene (reference sequence). The CDR3 sequence is 15 residues long. Germline trimming cut 8 bases from V and 0 bases from J; bases unmatched to any gene: 9. Looking up the rest from reference TRBV7-9 and TRBJ1-2 gives the full variable domain: DTGVSQNPRHKITKRGQNVTFRCDPISEHNRLYWYRQTLGQGPEFLTYFQNEAQLEKSRLLSDRFSAERPKGSFSTLEIQRTEQGDSAMYLCASSYRGLPNYGYTFGSGTRLTVV.

The rearrangement links TRBV29-1 to TRBJ2-5, with D perhaps matching TRBD1 (6 bases). The CDR3 has 13 amino acids. V was trimmed by 0 bases and J by 5 bases, leaving 10 bases between them. Germline loops: CDR1 SQVTM, CDR2 ANQGSEA. CDR3: CSVEDRGGETQYF. DNA for the CDR3: TGCAGCGTTGAAGACAGGGGCGGCGAGACCCAGTACTTC.

J is TRBJ2-3 and V is TRBV7-9; 8 bases map to TRBD2. In germline, CDR1 is SEHNR, CDR2 FQNEAQ (reference sequence). Losses at the gene ends were 6 bases for V and 10 bases for J; bases not matched to a gene: 9. The CDR3 contains 13 residues. CDR3 in DNA: TGTGCCAGCAGGGGGAGAGTTAGCGGGGCGCAGTATTTT. This gives the protein CASRGRVSGAQYF.

The chain is built from TRBV4-1 and TRBJ2-3, with a tentative D call TRBD1 (5 bases). Looked up from germline, CDR1 is MGHRA and CDR2 is YSYEKL. V was cut by 0 bases and J by 4 bases, with 14 bases left in between. This CDR3 has 16 amino acids. CDR3 sequence (DNA): TGCGCCAGCAGCCAAGACCAAGGGGCGTGGGCAGATACGCAGTATTTT. Translating gives CASSQDQGAWADTQYF.

The chain carries TRBV28 and TRBJ1-4; weak D call: TRBD1 (5 bases). V lost 3 bases and J lost 8, with 16 bases in between. The CDR3 spans 15 residues. The germline gives CDR1 MDHEN, CDR2 SYDVKM. CDR3 coding DNA: TGTGCCAGCAGTTTCGCGAACCGGGACGCAGAAAAACTGTTTTTT. Its protein is CASSFANRDAEKLFF.

This clone showed up just once. The chain joins TRBV7-2 to TRBJ2-5; TRBD2 agrees at 9 bases. The germline V gene encodes CDR1 SGHTA and CDR2 FQGNSA. V lost 1 base to trimming and J lost 5 bases; unmatched junction nucleotides: 11. CDR3 length equals 17 residues. CDR3 nucleotide sequence: TGTGCCAGCAGCTTAGTCCGGGTTGCGGGAGGGACGGAGACCCAGTACTTC. Encoded protein: CASSLVRVAGGTETQYF.

This rearrangement joins TRBV5-1 to TRBJ2-7; TRBD2 agrees at 8 bases. The CDR3 consists of 18 residues. Germline V gene data show CDR1 as SGHRS and CDR2 as YFSETQ. V lost 0 bases to trimming and J lost 0 bases; unmatched junction nucleotides: 11. CDR3 bases: TGCGCCAGCAGCTTGGGGGCGGGAGGAAGCGGGAGCTCCTACGAGCAGTACTTC. Its protein product is CASSLGAGGSGSSYEQYF.

V gene TRBV2 combines with J gene TRBJ1-1, with a tentative D call TRBD1 (6 bases). The V gene lost 2 bases and the J gene lost 3 bases, with 13 bases spanning the gap. CDR1 and CDR2 (germline): SNHLY, FYNNEI. This CDR3 spans 15 amino acids. The CDR3 here is CASSELGAGDTEAFF. The DNA of the CDR3 is TGTGCCAGCAGTGAACTGGGGGCTGGGGACACTGAAGCTTTCTTT.

The chain recombines TRBV6-1 with TRBJ1-5, with 8 bases that match TRBD1. The CDR3 sequence is 15 residues long. Germline CDR1 is MNHNS and CDR2 is SASEGT. V was clipped by 7 bases and J by 1 base; unmatched bases: 6. CDR3 residues: CASNGQGLSNQPQHF. As DNA, the CDR3 is TGTGCCAGCAACGGACAGGGCTTAAGCAATCAGCCCCAGCATTTT.